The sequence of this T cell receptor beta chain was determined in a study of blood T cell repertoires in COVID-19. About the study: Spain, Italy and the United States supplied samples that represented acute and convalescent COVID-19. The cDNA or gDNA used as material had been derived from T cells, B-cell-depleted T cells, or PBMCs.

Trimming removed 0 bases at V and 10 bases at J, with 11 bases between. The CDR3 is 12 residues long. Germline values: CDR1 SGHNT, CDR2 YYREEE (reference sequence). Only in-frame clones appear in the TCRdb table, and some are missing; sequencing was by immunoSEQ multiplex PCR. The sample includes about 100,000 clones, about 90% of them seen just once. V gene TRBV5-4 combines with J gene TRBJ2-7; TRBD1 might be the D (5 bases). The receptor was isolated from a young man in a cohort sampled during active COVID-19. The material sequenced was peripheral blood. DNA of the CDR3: TGTGCCAGCAGCTTGGGGGGCAGGCCTCAGTACTTC. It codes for CASSLGGRPQYF.